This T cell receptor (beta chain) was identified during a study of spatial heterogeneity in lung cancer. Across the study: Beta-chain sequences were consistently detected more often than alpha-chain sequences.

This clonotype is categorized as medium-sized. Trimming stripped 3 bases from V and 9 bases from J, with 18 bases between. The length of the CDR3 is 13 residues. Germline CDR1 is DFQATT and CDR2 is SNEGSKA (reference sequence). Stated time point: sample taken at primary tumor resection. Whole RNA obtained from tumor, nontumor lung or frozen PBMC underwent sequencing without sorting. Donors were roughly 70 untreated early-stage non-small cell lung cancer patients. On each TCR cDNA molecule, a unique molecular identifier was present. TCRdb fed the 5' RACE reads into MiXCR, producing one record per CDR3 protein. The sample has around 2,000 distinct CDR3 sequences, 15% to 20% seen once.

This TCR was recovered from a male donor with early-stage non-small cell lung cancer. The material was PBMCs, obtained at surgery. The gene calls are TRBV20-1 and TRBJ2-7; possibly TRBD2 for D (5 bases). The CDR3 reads CSASDGNGIWQYF. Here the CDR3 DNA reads TGCAGTGCTAGTGACGGGAATGGGATTTGGCAGTACTTC.